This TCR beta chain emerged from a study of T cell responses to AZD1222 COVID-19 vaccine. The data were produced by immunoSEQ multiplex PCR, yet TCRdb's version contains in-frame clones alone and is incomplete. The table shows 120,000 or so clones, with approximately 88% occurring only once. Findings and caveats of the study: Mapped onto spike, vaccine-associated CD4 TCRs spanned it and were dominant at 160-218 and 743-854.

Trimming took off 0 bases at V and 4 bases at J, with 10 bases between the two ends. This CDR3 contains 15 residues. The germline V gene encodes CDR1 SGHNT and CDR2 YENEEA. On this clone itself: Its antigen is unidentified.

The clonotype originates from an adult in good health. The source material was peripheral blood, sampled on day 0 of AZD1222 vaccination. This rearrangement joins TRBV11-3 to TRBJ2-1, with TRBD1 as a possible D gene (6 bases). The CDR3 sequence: CASSLDVGAYNEQFF. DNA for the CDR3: TGTGCCAGCAGCTTAGATGTGGGGGCATACAATGAGCAGTTCTTC.